The T cell receptor (beta chain) described here comes from a study of molecular identifiers for immune sequencing clone quantification. Study outcomes and limitations: Detecting spiked Jurkat TCR RNA from one cell among 1 million or so naive cells was reportedly possible.

The germline V and J ends were trimmed by 6 bases and 4 bases, with 18 bases remaining between them. The CDR3 extends over 15 amino acids. Germline-derived CDR1 and CDR2 are MNHEY and SVGEGT. This clonotype occurred many times. Antigen specificity is unknown. TCRdb called the PCR reads again in MiXCR, with one record for every CDR3 protein. The repertoire has about 640,000 distinct CDR3 sequences, just under 20% of them found once; the top ten carry 0.75% to 0.95%. Sorted inputs of 20,000 to 1,000,000 cells, with 10%, 30% or 50% RNA, yielded naive CD8 libraries. A CD8+CD4-CCR7+CD45RA+ gate was used to sort naive CD8 T cells.

Sequencing was done on a sample of naive CD8+ T cells from blood, with Jurkat cell RNA spiked in. Subset specified: FACS-sorted CD8+CD4-CCR7+CD45RA+ naive T cells. The source of this sequence is a human donor in good health. Some libraries in this study had Jurkat cell RNA spiked in. This chain joins TRBV6-2 or TRBV6-3 and TRBJ2-5; D possibly uses TRBD1 or TRBD2 (5 bases each). CDR3 nucleotide sequence: TGTGCCAGCAGCCGATGGGGGAATGATGGAGAGACCCAGTACTTC. Translated, it gives CASSRWGNDGETQYF.